Following are 20 T cell receptor beta chains from one sample sequenced in a study of blood T cells in healthy people across ages. A second PCR of 7 to 11 cycles used a sample-barcoded 5' primer and a J-beta primer mix. TCRdb passed the 5' RACE reads through MiXCR, listing each CDR3 protein once. The data show approximately 1,000,000 distinct CDR3 sequences, 40% to 50% seen once. The sequenced sample consisted of blood. The receptors were sampled from a woman aged 60-75 years in good health.

V usage is TRBV5-1 and J usage is TRBJ2-6, with a possible D match to TRBD1 (5 bases). This CDR3 region has 21 residues. CDR1 and CDR2 from the germline V gene are SGHRS and YFSETQ. V gave up 4 bases and J gave up 0 bases, with 26 bases separating them. CDR3 coding DNA: TGCGCCAGCAGCGCGCCCCGGCAGGGCCAAAAAGGAACCTCTGGGGCCAACGTCCTGACTTTC. It codes for CASSAPRQGQKGTSGANVLTF.

This sequence joins TRBV28 and TRBJ2-1, with 9 bases identical to TRBD2. Losses at the gene ends were 5 bases for V and 8 bases for J; bases not matched to a gene: 13. This CDR3 has 16 residues. Germline V CDR1 and CDR2: MDHEN, SYDVKM. The CDR3 loop is CASSPSGTSLGDEQFF. As DNA, the CDR3 is TGTGCCAGCAGTCCCTCCGGGACTAGCTTGGGTGATGAGCAGTTCTTC.

The V gene is TRBV28, the J gene TRBJ2-3; no definite D call. The CDR3 spans 13 residues. Germline CDR1 and CDR2: MDHEN and SYDVKM. Trimming cost V 5 bases and J 1 base, with 7 bases left between them. The CDR3 DNA sequence: TGTGCCAGCAGTAGGAGCGGCACAGATACGCAGTATTTT. Its translation: CASSRSGTDTQYF.

This clonotype was seen more than once but under ten times. The chain uses TRBV7-9 and TRBJ2-3; 7 nucleotides agree with TRBD2. Germline CDR1 reads SEHNR; CDR2 reads FQNEAQ (reference sequence). CDR3 length equals 15 residues. J was trimmed by 0 bases and V by 7 bases; bases with no gene match: 7. The CDR3 spells CASTPSGSSTDTQYF. The CDR3 nucleotides are TGTGCCAGCACCCCTAGCGGCTCTAGCACAGATACGCAGTATTTT.

The chain joins TRBV9 to TRBJ1-2; D possibly corresponds to TRBD1 (6 bases). Germline lookup yields CDR1 SGDLS and CDR2 YYNGEE. The CDR3 is 15 residues long. V lost 0 bases and J lost 6, with 15 bases in between. CDR3 in amino acids: CASSVGDHGTNGYTF. In DNA, the CDR3 is TGTGCCAGCAGCGTAGGGGATCACGGGACAAATGGCTACACCTTC.

This clonotype was seen a few times. This sequence joins TRBV5-1 and TRBJ2-3, with unresolved D. The germline V gene encodes CDR1 SGHRS and CDR2 YFSETQ. The CDR3 is 15 amino acids. Trimming cost V 6 bases and J 6 bases, with 20 bases left between them. The CDR3 loop reads CASIPGSPSVDTQYF. The CDR3 bases are TGCGCCAGCATCCCCGGCTCTCCGAGTGTGGATACGCAGTATTTT.

In the case of this clonotype: The junction differs from germline at one of its ends, possibly a read error. This chain connects TRBV15 to TRBJ2-5, with TRBD2 matching over 8 bases. The better agreement between TRBJ2-7 and the DNA end casts doubt on the J call. In germline, CDR1 is LNHNV, CDR2 YYDKDF (reference sequence). CDR3 length equals 16 residues. In DNA, the CDR3 is TGTGTCACCAGCAGAGATCTGAGTAGCGGGAAATACGAGCAGTACTTC. Amino acids: CVTSRDLSSGKYEQYF.

This clonotype has only a few counts. V is TRBV20-1 and J is TRBJ2-7, with a tentative D call TRBD1 (6 bases). Germline lookup yields CDR1 DFQATT and CDR2 SNEGSKA (reference sequence). This CDR3 is built from 14 residues. With 3 bases removed from V and 3 bases from J, the gap between germline ends came to 15 bases. Here the CDR3 DNA reads TGCAGTGCTAGGGTGCCGGACAGCCTCTACGAGCAGTACTTC. It encodes CSARVPDSLYEQYF.

This chain uses TRBV20-1 with TRBJ1-6; D gene unclear. Trimming shortened V by 2 bases and J by 6 bases, and 5 bases separated the two germline ends. This CDR3 is 12 amino acids long. Per germline, CDR1 DFQATT and CDR2 SNEGSKA (reference sequence). The CDR3 DNA reads TGCAGTGCTAGACAGTCTAATTCACCCCTCCACTTT. Translated: CSARQSNSPLHF.

The rearrangement uses TRBV5-1 and TRBJ2-7; 8 bases align to TRBD1. CDR3 size: 16 residues. Looked up from germline, CDR1 is SGHRS and CDR2 is YFSETQ. The V and J ends lost 1 base and 1 base, in that order; junction bases with no gene match: 7. The CDR3 DNA is TGCGCCAGCAGCTTGCCTAGGGACAGGACGTCCTACGAGCAGTACTTC. Amino acids: CASSLPRDRTSYEQYF.

This clonotype was counted between two and nine times. This chain uses TRBV7-9 with TRBJ1-1; D not resolved. Germline V gives CDR1 SEHNR, CDR2 FQNEAQ (reference sequence). Trimming shortened V by 5 bases and J by 2 bases, and 15 bases separated the two germline ends. This CDR3 comprises 15 residues. As DNA, the CDR3 is TGTGCCAGCAGCCACGAGTTCAAATTAAACACTGAAGCTTTCTTT. This encodes CASSHEFKLNTEAFF. The variable domain in full, with the rest retrieved from reference TRBV7-9 and TRBJ1-1, is DTGVSQNPRHKITKRGQNVTFRCDPISEHNRLYWYRQTLGQGPEFLTYFQNEAQLEKSRLLSDRFSAERPKGSFSTLEIQRTEQGDSAMYLCASSHEFKLNTEAFFGQGTRLTVV.

This clonotype was picked up a small number of times. V is TRBV4-1 and J is TRBJ2-1, with D perhaps TRBD2 (5 bases). Germline V gene lookup returns CDR1 MGHRA and CDR2 YSYEKL. CDR3 length equals 14 residues. V was cut by 0 bases and J by 13 bases, with 16 bases left in between. The CDR3 DNA follows: TGCGCCAGCAGCCAAGATCTCAAACTAGACCGCCAGTTCTTC. It specifies CASSQDLKLDRQFF.

The V call is TRBV20-1, the J call TRBJ2-3; perhaps D is TRBD1 or TRBD2 (7 bases each). V lost 8 bases, J lost 8 bases, and 20 bases lay in between. Germline CDR1 and CDR2: DFQATT and SNEGSKA (reference sequence). The CDR3 is made up of 13 amino acids. The CDR3 DNA follows: TGCAGTCCCAGGGGGGGGGCCGCGGGTACGCAGTATTTT. This codes for CSPRGGAAGTQYF.

Ten or more counts support this clonotype. The rearrangement uses TRBV11-1 and TRBJ2-6; TRBD1 aligns across 9 bases. CDR3 length: 16 residues. The germline V gene has CDR1 SGHAT and CDR2 FQDESV (reference sequence). V lost 5 bases, J lost 3 bases, and 5 bases stayed unmatched. As DNA, the CDR3 is TGTGCCAGCAGCAGAACAGGGGGCGTTGGGGCCAACGTCCTGACTTTC. The encoded protein is CASSRTGGVGANVLTF.

This chain uses TRBV4-1 with TRBJ1-2; no clear D. The CDR3 spans 14 residues. Between the trimmed V and J ends, which lost 1 base and 7 bases, there was a span of 13 bases. Germline V CDR1 and CDR2: MGHRA, YSYEKL. The CDR3 DNA reads TGCGCCAGCAGCCAAGGACCCGTGGCAGGTGGCTACACCTTC. Amino acids: CASSQGPVAGGYTF.

This chain links TRBV20-1 with TRBJ2-5; perhaps TRBD2 as D (5 bases). The tail of the sequence fits TRBJ2-1 better, so the J call may be wrong. Germline V gene lookup returns CDR1 DFQATT and CDR2 SNEGSKA (reference sequence). This CDR3 comprises 14 residues. The CDR3 sequence: CSARDFGESETQFF. CDR3 nucleotide sequence: TGCAGTGCTAGAGATTTTGGGGAGTCGGAGACCCAGTTCTTC.

This chain uses TRBV3-1 with TRBJ2-3, with 12 positions matching TRBD2. Trimming cost V 4 bases and J 4 bases; bases outside gene matches: 9. The germline V gene has CDR1 LGHDT and CDR2 YNNKEL (reference sequence). This CDR3 has 17 amino acids. The CDR3 region has the DNA TGTGCCAGCAGCCCCTGGACTAGCGGGACCAGCCCAGATACGCAGTATTTT. It is translated as CASSPWTSGTSPDTQYF.

V gene TRBV29-1 combines with J gene TRBJ2-5; weak D call: TRBD2 (5 bases). V lost 4 bases to trimming and J lost 4 bases, with 13 bases between them. CDR3 length: 13 residues. Germline V gene data show CDR1 as SQVTM and CDR2 as ANQGSEA. The CDR3 nucleotides are TGCAGCGTTGGGCTAGCAGCCGGAGAGACCCAGTACTTC. Its translation: CSVGLAAGETQYF. The whole variable domain, filled in from reference TRBV29-1 and TRBJ2-5, reads SAVISQKPSRDICQRGTSLTIQCQVDSQVTMMFWYRQQPGQSLTLIATANQGSEATYESGFVIDKFPISRPNLTFSTLTVSNMSPEDSSIYLCSVGLAAGETQYFGPGTRLLVL.

The table lists this clonotype with a few counts. The chain links TRBV7-2 to TRBJ2-7; 8 bases agree with TRBD2. The J call may not be correct, given that the DNA end is closer to TRBJ2-5. CDR1 SGHTA and CDR2 FQGNSA come from the germline V gene. The CDR3 has 14 amino acids. The CDR3 loop reads CASSSGTSRRTQYF. CDR3 DNA: TGTGCCAGCAGCTCCGGGACTAGTCGGCGGACCCAGTACTTC.

The V gene is TRBV14, the J gene TRBJ2-5; 13 bases map to TRBD2. The end of the DNA is better explained by TRBJ2-7, so the J call may be wrong. The V gene's germline CDR1 is SGHDN and CDR2 FVKESK. This CDR3 region has 15 residues. The CDR3: CASSQSGTSGIEQYF. The CDR3 DNA sequence: TGTGCCAGCAGCCAGTCCGGGACTAGCGGGATCGAGCAGTACTTC.